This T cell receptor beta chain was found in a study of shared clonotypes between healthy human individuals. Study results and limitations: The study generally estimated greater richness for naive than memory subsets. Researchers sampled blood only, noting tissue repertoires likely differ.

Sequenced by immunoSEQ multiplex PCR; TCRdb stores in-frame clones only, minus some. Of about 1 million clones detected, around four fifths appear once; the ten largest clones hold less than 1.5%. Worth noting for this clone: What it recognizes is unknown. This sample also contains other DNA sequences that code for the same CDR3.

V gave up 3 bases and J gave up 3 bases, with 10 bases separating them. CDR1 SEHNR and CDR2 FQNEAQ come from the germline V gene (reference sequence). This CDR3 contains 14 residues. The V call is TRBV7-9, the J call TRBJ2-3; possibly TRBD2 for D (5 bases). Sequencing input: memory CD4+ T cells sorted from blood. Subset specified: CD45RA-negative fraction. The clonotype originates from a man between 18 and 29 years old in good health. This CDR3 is CASSFEGRTDTQYF. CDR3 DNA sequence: TGTGCCAGCAGCTTCGAGGGCCGAACAGATACGCAGTATTTT.